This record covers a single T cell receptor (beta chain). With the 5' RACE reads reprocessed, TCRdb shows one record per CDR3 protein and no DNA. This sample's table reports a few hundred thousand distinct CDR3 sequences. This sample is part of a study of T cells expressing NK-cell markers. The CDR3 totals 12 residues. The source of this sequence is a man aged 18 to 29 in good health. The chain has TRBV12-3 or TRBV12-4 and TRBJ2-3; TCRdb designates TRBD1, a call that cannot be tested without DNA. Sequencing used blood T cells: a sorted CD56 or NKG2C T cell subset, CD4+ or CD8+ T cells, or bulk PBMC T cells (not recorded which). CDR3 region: CALSARTDTQYF.